This entry features one T cell receptor beta chain sequence. Its antigen is currently unknown. Trimming removed 3 bases at V and 6 bases at J, with 18 bases between. Germline V lookup: CDR1 SGHNT, CDR2 YYREEE (reference sequence). The CDR3 runs to 16 residues. This sample is part of a study of T cell responses to AZD1222 COVID-19 vaccine. Findings and caveats of the study: Unmutated variant regions are reportedly targeted by nearly half of spike-specific TCRs.

Only in-frame clones appear in the TCRdb table, and some are missing; sequencing was by immunoSEQ multiplex PCR. Altogether 150,000 to 200,000 clones are present, 75% to 90% being singletons, with the ten largest covering approximately 2.7%. This sequence was found in an adult in good health. This sample comprised peripheral blood, obtained on day 0 of MenACWY control vaccination. The rearrangement links TRBV5-4 to TRBJ2-2; D may be TRBD1 or TRBD2 (5 bases each). In DNA form, the CDR3 reads TGTGCCAGCAGCTCGGGACGACAAGCACTCCCCGGGGAGCTGTTTTTT. It translates to CASSSGRQALPGELFF.